These 14 T cell receptor delta chains were sequenced from one sample in a study of Vδ1+ human thymocytes. Broader study findings: Thymic TRG and TRD repertoires appeared highly polyclonal, with Gaussian CDR3 length distributions.

RNA was extracted from the cells and then reverse transcribed. CDR3 amplicons came from multiplex PCR with pooled V-gene forward and constant-region reverse primers. TCRdb reanalysed the multiplex PCR reads via CATT. This table has approximately 24,000 delta-chain clones, about 7.4% appearing once. Antigens for these TCRs are unknown. Sample: Vdelta1+ gamma-delta thymocytes from the thymus. The subset here: FACS-sorted CD3+ TCRalphabeta- TCRVdelta1+ TCRVdelta2- thymocytes. The receptors were sampled from a girl less than two years old who had congenital heart surgery.

Regarding this clone: One end of the junction varies from germline; a read error may be responsible. Other DNA sequences in this sample translate to the same CDR3. This chain links TRDV1 with TRDJ1, with D possibly being TRDD2 (7 bases). Germline assignment: CDR1 TSWWSYY and CDR2 QGS. The CDR3 covers 23 residues. The CDR3 bases are TGTGCCCTTGGGGATCGATCCATTTCCTACCCTTATCCGGGGGTCCCGTACACCGATAAACTCATCTTT. This sequence encodes CALGDRSISYPYPGVPYTDKLIF.

This clone appeared a few times. A much bigger clone sits one base away, suggesting this may be a read error. The chain links TRDV2 to TRDJ1, with 13 bases lining up with TRDD3. CDR3 size: 15 residues. Germline CDR1 GEAIGNYY, CDR2 EKD. V lost 5 bases, J lost 6 bases, and 8 bases stayed unmatched. The CDR3 bases are TGTGCCTGTGCCTACACTGGGGGATACGCGTATAAACTCATCTTT. This translates into CACAYTGGYAYKLIF.

A few counts support this clone. The sample has other DNA sequences that encode this CDR3 too. The chain employs TRDV1 and TRDJ1; D is uncertain. The CDR3 runs 17 residues. With 4 bases removed from V and 0 bases from J, the gap between germline ends came to 18 bases. The germline gives CDR1 TSWWSYY, CDR2 QGS. This CDR3 is CALGGSRYLAYTDKLIF. CDR3 nucleotide sequence: TGTGCTCTTGGGGGCTCCCGGTACTTAGCGTACACCGATAAACTCATCTTT.

The chain combines TRDV1 with TRDJ1; D possibly uses TRDD2 or TRDD3 (5 bases each). CDR1 is TSWWSYY, CDR2 QGS, per germline. The germline V and J ends were trimmed by 2 bases and 7 bases, with 29 bases remaining between them. The CDR3 is 19 amino acids. CDR3 amino acids: CALGEFSFQRVLVTFKLIF. CDR3 nucleotide sequence: TGTGCTCTTGGGGAATTTAGCTTCCAGCGGGTACTGGTCACCTTTAAACTCATCTTT.

This rearrangement joins TRDV1 to TRDJ1; D remains ambiguous. V lost 0 bases and J lost 0, with 29 bases in between. CDR3 size: 22 residues. CDR1 is TSWWSYY, CDR2 QGS, per germline. The CDR3 is CALGELDGASQKSFRYTDKLIF. CDR3 bases: TGTGCTCTTGGGGAACTAGATGGAGCTTCTCAAAAAAGTTTCCGGTACACCGATAAACTCATCTTT.

This clone has only a few counts. The chain carries TRDV1 and TRDJ1; 8 nucleotides line up with TRDD3. The CDR3 is 24 amino acids. Germline values: CDR1 TSWWSYY, CDR2 QGS. V gave up 1 base and J gave up 3 bases; unmatched junction bases: 31. CDR3: CALGEPLSFLRGDNPLPGSDKLIF. The CDR3 nucleotides read TGTGCTCTTGGGGAACCCCTTTCATTCTTACGGGGGGATAATCCTCTACCTGGATCCGATAAACTCATCTTT.

J is TRDJ1 and V is TRDV1; D may be TRDD1 (5 bases). Trimming left V 0 bases short and J 2 bases short, with 10 bases between. This CDR3 region has 15 residues. Germline values: CDR1 TSWWSYY, CDR2 QGS. The CDR3 DNA follows: TGTGCTCTTGGGGAACTGAAATCTAAGACCGATAAACTCATCTTT. Its protein product is CALGELKSKTDKLIF.

This clone was detected a few times. The rearrangement joins TRDV1 to TRDJ1, with 9 bases identical to TRDD3. CDR3 length: 24 residues. Germline V gene lookup returns CDR1 TSWWSYY and CDR2 QGS. J lost 0 bases, V lost 4 bases, and 30 bases had no gene match. CDR3 residues: CALGGTRRAFLTGGHTLHTDKLIF. The CDR3 DNA reads as TGTGCTCTTGGGGGGACTCGACGTGCCTTCCTTACTGGGGGACATACTCTCCACACCGATAAACTCATCTTT.

The chain uses TRDV1 and TRDJ1, with 7 bases aligning to TRDD3. The trim removed 2 bases at V and 4 bases at J, leaving 25 bases unmatched. The length of the CDR3 is 21 residues. Germline V gene lookup returns CDR1 TSWWSYY and CDR2 QGS. In nucleotides, the CDR3 is TGTGCTCTTGGGGAAGGTCGGGGATGGCCCGTTGGATACGCGTATGGCGATAAACTCATCTTT. It yields the protein CALGEGRGWPVGYAYGDKLIF.

This clone has only a few counts. V is TRDV1 and J is TRDJ1, with 9 nucleotides matching TRDD3. The V segment lost 5 bases and the J segment 11 bases; nucleotides outside the gene matches: 21. The CDR3 sequence is 17 residues long. Germline V CDR1 and CDR2: TSWWSYY, QGS. CDR3 DNA: TGTGCTCTTGGGAGGCCTTCTTTAGTACTGGGGGACACAAAGCTCATCTTT. Amino acids: CALGRPSLVLGDTKLIF.

This clone was counted a single time. The J segment is TRDJ1; no V gene was assigned. The CDR3 totals 15 residues. The CDR3 loop is CALPGLRKESDKLIF. As DNA, the CDR3 is TGTGCTCTCCCCGGTCTGCGCAAGGAATCCGATAAACTCATCTTT.

J is TRDJ1 and V is TRDV1; a weak D match, TRDD2 (5 bases). This CDR3 comprises 15 residues. Germline assignment: CDR1 TSWWSYY and CDR2 QGS. Trimming cost V 3 bases and J 5 bases, with 16 bases left between them. CDR3 in amino acids: CALGDPGCLQDKLIF. The CDR3 DNA is TGTGCTCTTGGGGACCCGGGGTGCCTACAGGATAAACTCATCTTT.

In this sample, this clone turned up a few times. The V and J genes are TRDV1 and TRDJ1, with TRDD3 matching over 7 bases. The CDR3 runs 18 residues. After removal of 5 bases from V and 0 bases from J, the junction contained 15 bases not matched to a gene. Germline CDR1 and CDR2: TSWWSYY and QGS. CDR3 amino acids: CALGNPPLGGWYTDKLIF. CDR3 DNA sequence: TGTGCTCTTGGGAACCCCCCGCTGGGGGGGTGGTACACCGATAAACTCATCTTT.

This clone was found a few times. The V gene is TRDV1, the J gene TRDJ1, with 13 positions matching TRDD3. Germline trimming cut 1 base from V and 2 bases from J; bases unmatched to any gene: 22. The CDR3 extends over 23 amino acids. CDR1 is TSWWSYY and CDR2 is QGS in the germline V gene. CDR3 loop: CALGERNLPTGSLGDTFTDKLIF. DNA of the CDR3: TGTGCTCTTGGGGAACGAAACCTTCCTACGGGTTCACTGGGGGATACGTTTACCGATAAACTCATCTTT.